The entry that follows covers one T cell receptor beta chain sequence. The sample belongs to a study of neoadjuvant anti-PD-1 for oral cavity cancer. Whole-study context: Patients mostly received three to four biweekly nivolumab doses at 3 mg/kg before surgery. Patients without progression got a fourth dose around day 43.

Patients were newly diagnosed with stage II-IVA oral cavity squamous cell carcinoma without prior systemic or radiation treatment. Repertoires were generated with immunoSEQ multiplex PCR, while TCRdb's copy carries only in-frame clones and drops some. This sample has approximately 15,000 clones; around 64% occur once, and the top ten carry 2.5% to 3%. Germline assignment: CDR1 GTSNPN and CDR2 SVGIG (reference sequence). The V end lost 0 bases, the J end lost 14 bases, and 10 bases lay between the germline ends. The CDR3 spans 10 residues. The chain employs TRBV30 and TRBJ1-1; D perhaps matches TRBD1 (5 bases). The receptor comes from a person aged 35-79 years with oral cavity squamous cell carcinoma. This specimen consisted of PBMCs, obtained before nivolumab (anti-PD-1) treatment. This CDR3 reads CAWSVPKGFF. In DNA, the CDR3 is TGTGCCTGGAGTGTACCTAAGGGGTTCTTT. Filled out from reference TRBV30 and TRBJ1-1, the complete variable domain reads SQTIHQWPATLVQPVGSPLSLECTVEGTSNPNLYWYRQAAGRGLQLLFYSVGIGQISSEVPQNLSASRPQDRQFILSSKKLLLSDSGFYLCAWSVPKGFFGQGTRLTVV.